Below are 26 T cell receptor beta chains sequenced from a single sample in a study of blood T cells in healthy people across ages. Next came a second PCR, run for about 7 to 11 cycles, which used a sample-barcoded 5' primer along with a J-beta primer mix. TCRdb re-called the 5' RACE reads through MiXCR, storing one row per CDR3 protein. The sample records roughly 800,000 distinct CDR3 sequences, around 25% being singletons. The same sample was also used in a study of T cells of mothers and their children.

The specimen was blood. The source is a boy between 5 and 17 years old in good health.

The J gene is TRBJ2-1, the V gene TRBV5-1; tentatively, D is TRBD2 (6 bases). The length of the CDR3 is 15 residues. V was trimmed by 3 bases and J by 6 bases, leaving 16 bases between them. Germline assignment: CDR1 SGHRS and CDR2 YFSETQ. CDR3: CASSSHRLVVNEQFF. DNA of the CDR3: TGCGCCAGCAGCTCCCACCGACTAGTTGTCAATGAGCAGTTCTTC.

Only a few counts were recorded for this clonotype. The V call is TRBV12-3 or TRBV12-4, the J call TRBJ2-5; weak D call: TRBD2 (5 bases). The CDR3 totals 14 residues. Between the trimmed V and J ends, which lost 4 bases and 7 bases, there was a span of 16 bases. In nucleotides, the CDR3 is TGTGCCAGCAGTTCCGGTGCGACACGGGGGACCCAGTACTTC. It yields the protein CASSSGATRGTQYF.

The chain uses TRBV12-3 or TRBV12-4 and TRBJ1-2, with D tentatively TRBD1 (6 bases). The CDR3 extends over 13 amino acids. V lost 6 bases and J lost 0, with 8 bases in between. The CDR3 loop is CASREGANYGYTF. For the CDR3, the DNA is TGTGCCAGCAGGGAGGGGGCTAACTATGGCTACACCTTC.

The V gene is TRBV3-1, the J gene TRBJ2-7; no definite D call. The CDR3 consists of 13 residues. V lost 1 base and J 7 bases, leaving 11 bases between the germline ends. Germline CDR1 is LGHDT and CDR2 is YNNKEL (reference sequence). CDR3 sequence (DNA): TGTGCCAGCAGCCAAGCCGGTTTTGGGGAGCAGTACTTC. Its protein is CASSQAGFGEQYF.

The J gene is TRBJ2-5, the V gene TRBV2; the match to TRBD2 covers 8 bases. Trimming took 4 bases from V and 7 from J; bases not matched to a gene: 11. CDR1 SNHLY and CDR2 FYNNEI come from the germline V gene. This CDR3 region has 15 residues. CDR3 loop: CASSGGTSGGGTQYF. DNA for the CDR3: TGTGCCAGCAGTGGGGGAACTAGCGGCGGGGGGACCCAGTACTTC.

As to this clonotype: The junction and the germline gene differ at one end; a read error may be behind it. The rearrangement uses TRBV19 and TRBJ2-7; D uncertain. The CDR3 loop spans 16 amino acids. Germline CDR1 reads LNHDA; CDR2 reads SQIVND (reference sequence). CDR3 region: CASSQSLGRSSHEQYF. CDR3 in DNA: TGTGCCAGTAGTCAGTCCCTTGGACGGTCCTCCCACGAGCAGTACTTC.

This chain uses TRBV6-5 with TRBJ1-4; D ambiguous. Trimming removed 2 bases from V and 8 bases from J, with 6 bases in between. Per the germline V gene, CDR1 is MNHEY and CDR2 is SVGAGI. The CDR3 is made up of 12 amino acids. CDR3 loop: CASSYDGEKLFF. The CDR3 bases are TGTGCCAGCAGTTACGATGGGGAAAAACTGTTTTTT.

This clonotype was found a few times. The chain is built from TRBV7-2 and TRBJ2-5; 8 positions match TRBD2. The better agreement between TRBJ2-7 and the DNA end casts doubt on the J call. The CDR3 runs 14 residues. Per the germline V gene, CDR1 is SGHTA and CDR2 is FQGNSA. CDR3: CASSTRTSPYEQYF. The CDR3 DNA follows: TGTGCCAGCAGCACCCGGACTAGCCCCTACGAGCAGTACTTC.

The chain links TRBV27 to TRBJ2-4; D ambiguous. The V and J ends lost 0 bases and 8 bases respectively, with 11 bases between them. The CDR3 loop spans 14 amino acids. The germline CDR1 and CDR2 sequences are MNHEY and SMNVEV (reference sequence). The CDR3 DNA reads as TGTGCCAGCAGTTTATCGTGGGGTACAGACATTCAGTACTTC. This codes for CASSLSWGTDIQYF.

V usage is TRBV29-1 and J usage is TRBJ1-2; TRBD1 aligns across 8 bases. J was trimmed by 5 bases and V by 7 bases; bases with no gene match: 12. The CDR3 runs 14 residues. Germline V gives CDR1 SQVTM, CDR2 ANQGSEA. The CDR3 DNA is TGCAGCGCCCTTCGCGCAGGGGGCAGATATGGCTACACCTTC. It is translated as CSALRAGGRYGYTF.

The chain links TRBV20-1 to TRBJ2-7, with 12 bases lining up with TRBD2. Germline loops: CDR1 DFQATT, CDR2 SNEGSKA (reference sequence). Germline trimming cut 1 base from V and 4 bases from J; bases unmatched to any gene: 8. The length of the CDR3 is 16 residues. DNA of the CDR3: TGCAGTGCTAGAGGGGCTAGCGGGGGGGCCCAATACGAGCAGTACTTC. Its protein product is CSARGASGGAQYEQYF.

This clonotype was detected only a few times. V usage is TRBV5-5 and J usage is TRBJ2-5, with a possible D match to TRBD1 (6 bases). The DNA end is a closer match to TRBJ2-1, so the J assignment may be wrong. Germline CDR1 is SGHKS and CDR2 is YYEKEE (reference sequence). The CDR3 sequence is 13 residues long. As DNA, the CDR3 is TGTGCCAACACCCCGCCAGGGGCGGGTGAGCAGTTCTTC. This gives the protein CANTPPGAGEQFF.

This clonotype occurred once. The chain links TRBV2 to TRBJ2-7; 9 bases fit TRBD2. This CDR3 is 15 amino acids long. V was pared by 7 bases and J by 0 bases, with 7 bases of the junction left unmatched. From germline, CDR1 is SNHLY and CDR2 FYNNEI. CDR3 DNA sequence: TGTGCCAGCAAACTGCGGGGGGGTGACTCCTACGAGCAGTACTTC. Amino acids: CASKLRGGDSYEQYF.

The chain links TRBV7-9 to TRBJ1-2; D gene uncertain. Germline V gene data show CDR1 as SEHNR and CDR2 as FQNEAQ (reference sequence). The V and J ends lost 3 bases and 6 bases respectively, with 8 bases between them. The CDR3 is made up of 12 amino acids. CDR3 sequence (DNA): TGTGCCAGCAGCTTTTATGAGAATGGCTACACCTTC. Its translation: CASSFYENGYTF.

This chain connects TRBV9 to TRBJ2-2; D is unclear. The V end lost 0 bases, the J end lost 6 bases, and 12 bases lay between the germline ends. There are 15 residues in the CDR3. Germline-derived CDR1 and CDR2 are SGDLS and YYNGEE. This CDR3 is CASSVALDSAGELFF. The CDR3 nucleotides are TGTGCCAGCAGCGTAGCCCTCGATTCGGCCGGGGAGCTGTTTTTT.

A few counts support this clonotype. Its ends do not fully match the called genes, so a read error is possible. V and J are TRBV12-3 or TRBV12-4 and TRBJ1-4; D remains unclear. The CDR3 length is 14 residues. CDR3 protein: CASSLAAVTEKLFF. The CDR3 DNA reads as TGTGCCAGCAGCTTAGCGGCAGTCACTGAAAAACTGTTTTTT.

V is TRBV20-1 and J is TRBJ1-5; TRBD1 might be the D (5 bases). The ends were cut back, 1 base at V and 5 bases at J, with 18 bases in the middle. The CDR3 contains 16 residues. From germline, CDR1 is DFQATT and CDR2 SNEGSKA (reference sequence). The CDR3 DNA is TGCAGTGCTAGAGTGGCATTGGCAGGGCGGGATCAGCCCCAGCATTTT. This encodes CSARVALAGRDQPQHF.

This clonotype occurred a few times. V usage is TRBV5-1 and J usage is TRBJ2-7; 10 bases align to TRBD1. J gave up 6 bases and V 0 bases, and 3 bases lay outside the gene matches. The germline V gene has CDR1 SGHRS and CDR2 YFSETQ. The CDR3 has 14 amino acids. Written as DNA, the CDR3 is TGCGCCAGCAGCTTGGGGACAGGGGGAGTCGAGCAGTACTTC. Protein product: CASSLGTGGVEQYF.

The chain links TRBV7-8 to TRBJ1-4, with D possibly being TRBD1 (5 bases). The CDR3 consists of 14 residues. Germline CDR1 is SGHVS and CDR2 is FQNEAQ. V was cut by 7 bases and J by 4 bases, with 13 bases left in between. The CDR3 region is CASTLEGSNEKLFF. DNA of the CDR3: TGTGCCAGCACGCTGGAGGGGAGTAATGAAAAACTGTTTTTT. Full variable domain (rest looked up from reference TRBV7-8 and TRBJ1-4): GAGVSQSPRYKVAKRGQDVALRCDPISGHVSLFWYQQALGQGPEFLTYFQNEAQLDKSGLPSDRFFAERPEGSVSTLKIQRTQQEDSAVYLCASTLEGSNEKLFFGSGTQLSVL.

This sequence joins TRBV7-3 and TRBJ2-1, with 10 bases that match TRBD2. The V and J ends lost 5 bases and 4 bases, in that order; junction bases with no gene match: 5. In germline, CDR1 is SGHTA, CDR2 FQGTGA. The CDR3 loop spans 15 amino acids. CDR3 bases: TGTGCCAGCAGCCGTAGCGGGGGGCCTTACAATGAGCAGTTCTTC. Translated, it gives CASSRSGGPYNEQFF.

This clonotype turned up a few times. The chain joins TRBV10-3 to TRBJ2-4; D may be TRBD1 (5 bases). The CDR3 totals 16 residues. The germline V gene has CDR1 ENHRY and CDR2 SYGVKD. With 5 bases removed from V and 0 bases from J, the gap between germline ends came to 14 bases. The CDR3 is CAISPTGSLAKNIQYF. CDR3 bases: TGTGCCATCAGTCCCACAGGCAGCTTAGCCAAAAACATTCAGTACTTC.

This clonotype was found a few times. The chain carries TRBV3-1 and TRBJ2-7; TRBD1 matches at 10 bases. The V segment lost 5 bases and the J segment 5 bases; nucleotides outside the gene matches: 6. CDR3 length: 14 amino acids. CDR1 is LGHDT, CDR2 YNNKEL, per germline (reference sequence). The CDR3: CASSRQGAVDEQYF. The CDR3 DNA sequence: TGTGCCAGCAGCAGACAGGGGGCGGTCGACGAGCAGTACTTC.

The sample holds one count of this clonotype. This chain uses TRBV28 with TRBJ2-3; TRBD2 might be the D (6 bases). The CDR3 consists of 16 residues. Germline-derived CDR1 and CDR2 are MDHEN and SYDVKM. Trimming took off 2 bases at V and 0 bases at J, with 12 bases between the two ends. The CDR3 reads CASSLGRDPSTDTQYF. The CDR3 DNA reads as TGTGCCAGCAGTTTAGGGCGGGACCCTAGCACAGATACGCAGTATTTT.

The chain carries TRBV9 and TRBJ2-4; D is perhaps TRBD2 (5 bases). Trimming stripped 3 bases from V and 5 bases from J, with 15 bases between. The V gene's germline CDR1 is SGDLS and CDR2 YYNGEE. The CDR3 consists of 15 residues. The CDR3 DNA follows: TGTGCCAGCAGCGACGAGGGTGGGTTGCAAAACATTCAGTACTTC. Its protein product is CASSDEGGLQNIQYF. The whole variable domain, filled in from reference TRBV9 and TRBJ2-4, reads DSGVTQTPKHLITATGQRVTLRCSPRSGDLSVYWYQQSLDQGLQFLIQYYNGEERAKGNILERFSAQQFPDLHSELNLSSLELGDSALYFCASSDEGGLQNIQYFGAGTRLSVL.

In its sample, this clonotype was seen many times. The V gene is TRBV29-1, the J gene TRBJ2-5; possible D gene TRBD1, 8 bases. Germline CDR1 reads SQVTM; CDR2 reads ANQGSEA. V lost 6 bases and J 6 bases, leaving 17 bases between the germline ends. This CDR3 has 13 residues. Here the CDR3 reads CSVPGQGLKTQYF. DNA of the CDR3: TGCAGCGTCCCCGGACAGGGACTAAAGACCCAGTACTTC.

This clonotype was observed a few times. The chain has TRBV10-3 and TRBJ2-5; D is possibly TRBD1 or TRBD2 (5 bases each). TRBJ2-7 explains the end of the DNA better; the J call may be wrong. Germline V gene lookup returns CDR1 ENHRY and CDR2 SYGVKD. The CDR3 sequence is 17 residues long. CDR3 nucleotides: TGTGCCATCAGTGAGTCCGGAGAGGGGAAAATGAAATACGAGCAGTACTTC. Protein sequence: CAISESGEGKMKYEQYF.